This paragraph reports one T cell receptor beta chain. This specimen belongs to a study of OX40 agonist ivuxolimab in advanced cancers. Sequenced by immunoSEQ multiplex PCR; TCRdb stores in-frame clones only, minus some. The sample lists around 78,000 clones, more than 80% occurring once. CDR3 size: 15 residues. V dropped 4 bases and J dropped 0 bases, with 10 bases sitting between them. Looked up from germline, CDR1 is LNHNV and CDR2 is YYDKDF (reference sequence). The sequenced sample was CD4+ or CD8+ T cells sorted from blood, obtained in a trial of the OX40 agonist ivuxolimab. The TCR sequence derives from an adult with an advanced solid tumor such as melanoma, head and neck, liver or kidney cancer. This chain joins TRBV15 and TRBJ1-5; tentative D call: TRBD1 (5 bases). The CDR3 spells CATSTIDSSNQPQHF. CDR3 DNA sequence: TGTGCCACCAGCACAATCGACAGTAGCAATCAGCCCCAGCATTTT. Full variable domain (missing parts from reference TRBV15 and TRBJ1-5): DAMVIQNPRYQVTQFGKPVTLSCSQTLNHNVMYWYQQKSSQAPKLLFHYYDKDFNNEADTPDNFQSRRPNTSFCFLDIRSPGLGDTAMYLCATSTIDSSNQPQHFGDGTRLSIL.